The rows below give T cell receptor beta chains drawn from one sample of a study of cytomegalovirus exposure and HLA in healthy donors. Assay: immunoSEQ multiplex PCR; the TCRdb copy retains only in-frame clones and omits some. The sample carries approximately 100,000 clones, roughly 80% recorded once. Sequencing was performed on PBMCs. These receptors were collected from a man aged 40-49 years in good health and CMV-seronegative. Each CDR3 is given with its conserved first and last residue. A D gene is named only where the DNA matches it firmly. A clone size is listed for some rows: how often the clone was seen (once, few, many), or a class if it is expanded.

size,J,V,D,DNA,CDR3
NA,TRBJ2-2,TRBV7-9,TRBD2,TGTGCCAGCTCCTCGGGGGGATCGAACACCGGGGAGCTGTTTTTT,CASSSGGSNTGELFF
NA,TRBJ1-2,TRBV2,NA,TGTGCCAGCAGTGAATTTCGGGTCGGCGGGGCATATGGCTACACCTTC,CASSEFRVGGAYGYTF
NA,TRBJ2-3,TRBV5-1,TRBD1,TGCGCCAGCCGAGCCGGGACAGGGGTCTCAGATACGCAGTATTTT,CASRAGTGVSDTQYF
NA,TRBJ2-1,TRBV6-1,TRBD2,TGTGCCAGCAGTGACGAAGCGGGGGGGCCCTACAATGAGCAGTTCTTC,CASSDEAGGPYNEQFF
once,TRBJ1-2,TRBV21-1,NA,TGTGCCAGCAGCACCGGACAGGGACACTATGGCTACACCTTC,CASSTGQGHYGYTF
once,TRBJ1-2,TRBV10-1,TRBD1,TGCGCCAGCAGCGAGGAGGGACAGCCCGATGCTACTAACTATGGCTACACCTTC,CASSEEGQPDATNYGYTF
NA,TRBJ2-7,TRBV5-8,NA,TGTGCCAGCAGCTTGGGCAGGGTCACCTACGAGCAGTACTTC,CASSLGRVTYEQYF
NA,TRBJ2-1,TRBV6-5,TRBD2,TGTGCCAGCAGTGGTCGGGGGGGGGCTGAGCAGTTCTTC,CASSGRGGAEQFF
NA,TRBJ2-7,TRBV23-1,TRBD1,TGCGCCAGCAGTCACCCGGGACAGGGGCCTGACGAGCAGTACTTC,CASSHPGQGPDEQYF
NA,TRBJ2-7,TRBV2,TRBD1,TGTGCCAGCAACGAGTGGGACAGGGGGGCCTACGAGCAGTACTTC,CASNEWDRGAYEQYF
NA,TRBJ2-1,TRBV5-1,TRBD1,TGCGCCAGCAGCTTGGGGACAGGGGGTTACAATGAGCAGTTCTTC,CASSLGTGGYNEQFF
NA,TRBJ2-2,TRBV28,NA,TGTGCCAGCAGTCCTTGGGCCCGGGAGCTGTTTTTT,CASSPWARELFF
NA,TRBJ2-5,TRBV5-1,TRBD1,TGCGCCAGCAGCCGTGGGACAGTCCAAGAGACCCAGTACTTC,CASSRGTVQETQYF
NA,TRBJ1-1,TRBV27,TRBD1,TGTGCCAGCAGTTCCAGGGGGGTCACTGAAGCTTTCTTT,CASSSRGVTEAFF
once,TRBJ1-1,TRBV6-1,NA,TGTGCCAGCAGTGGAGAGACAAGGTTGAACACTGAAGCTTTCTTT,CASSGETRLNTEAFF
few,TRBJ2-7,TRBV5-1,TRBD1,TGCGCCAGCAGTTTTGGCACGGACAGGTATTACGAGCAGTACTTC,CASSFGTDRYYEQYF
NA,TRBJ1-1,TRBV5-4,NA,TGTGCCAGCACCTTCGGGACTGAAGCTTTCTTT,CASTFGTEAFF
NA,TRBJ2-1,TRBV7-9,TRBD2,TGTGCCAGCAGCTCCCTTCAGCTTGGGGGGGGGAGCTCCTACAATGAGCAGTTCTTC,CASSSLQLGGGSSYNEQFF
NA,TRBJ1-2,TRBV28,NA,TGTGCCAGCAGGACTCAAAGGGGGTTCTATGGCTACACCTTC,CASRTQRGFYGYTF
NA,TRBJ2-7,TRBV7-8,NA,TGTGCCAGCAGCTTATTTTCCTCGGGTCCCTACGAGCAGTACTTC,CASSLFSSGPYEQYF
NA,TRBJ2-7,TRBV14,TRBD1,TGTGCCAGCAGCCAAGACTCCTGGGACAGGGGATTTCCCTACGAGCAGTACTTC,CASSQDSWDRGFPYEQYF
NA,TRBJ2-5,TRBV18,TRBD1,TGTGCCAGCTCACCCCCCAAGGGACAGCAAGAGACCCAGTACTTC,CASSPPKGQQETQYF
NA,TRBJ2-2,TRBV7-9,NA,TGTGCCAGCAGCTTATATCGAGAGGCCGGGATAGGGGAGCTGTTTTTT,CASSLYREAGIGELFF
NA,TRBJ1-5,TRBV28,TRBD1,TGTGCCAGCAGTGCCGGGACAGCAAGCAATCAGCCCCAGCATTTT,CASSAGTASNQPQHF
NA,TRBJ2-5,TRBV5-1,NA,TGCGCCAGCAGCTTATACAGGGATCTGGAGACCCAGTACTTC,CASSLYRDLETQYF
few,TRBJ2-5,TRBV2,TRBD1,TGTGCCACCCAGGGGGCGCGACAAGAGACCCAGTACTTC,CATQGARQETQYF
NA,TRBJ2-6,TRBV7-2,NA,TGTGCCAGCAGCCCTAGCCTTTCGGGTTACTCTGGGGCCAACGTCCTGACTTTC,CASSPSLSGYSGANVLTF
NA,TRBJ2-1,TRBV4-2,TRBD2,TGTGCCAGCAGCCAAGGGACTAGCGGGGGGTACAATGAGCAGTTCTTC,CASSQGTSGGYNEQFF
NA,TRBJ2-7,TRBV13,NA,TGTGCCAGCAGCTTAGGCCGGGGATATACTCCTGGCGAGCAGTACTTC,CASSLGRGYTPGEQYF
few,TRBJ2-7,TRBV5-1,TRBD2,TGCGCCAGCAGCTCGGGCGGACTAGCGGCCCGCTCCTACGAGCAGTACTTC,CASSSGGLAARSYEQYF
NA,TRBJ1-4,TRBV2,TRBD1,TGTGCCAGCAGCTCAGGGGGACAGGGCAACGAAAAACTGTTTTTT,CASSSGGQGNEKLFF
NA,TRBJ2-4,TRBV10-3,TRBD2,TGTGCCATCAGTGTGGGTAGCGGGGCCAAAAACATTCAGTACTTC,CAISVGSGAKNIQYF
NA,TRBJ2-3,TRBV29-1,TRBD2,TGCAGCGCTCCTAGCGGGGGGGCCATCCCTACGCAGTATTTT,CSAPSGGAIPTQYF
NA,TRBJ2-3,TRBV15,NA,TGTGCCACCAGCAGCAGCCCGGGGGTCGGAGATACGCAGTATTTT,CATSSSPGVGDTQYF
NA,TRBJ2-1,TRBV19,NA,TGTGCCAGTAGTGCCGTGACCCGGGGGGCTGGGCTTGAGCAGTTCTTC,CASSAVTRGAGLEQFF
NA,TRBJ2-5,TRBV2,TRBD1,TGTGCCAGCAGTCCTGACAGGGGGCGAGAGACCCAGTACTTC,CASSPDRGRETQYF
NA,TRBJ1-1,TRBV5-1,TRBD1,TGCGCCAGCAGCTTGGTGGGACAGGGGTTCGCTGAAGCTTTCTTT,CASSLVGQGFAEAFF
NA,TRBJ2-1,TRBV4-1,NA,TGCGCCAGCAGCCCTGGTACACATTACAATGAGCAGTTCTTC,CASSPGTHYNEQFF
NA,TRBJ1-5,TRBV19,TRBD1,TGTGCCAGTAGTTTTTCAGGGGGAGGCCAGCCCCAGCATTTT,CASSFSGGGQPQHF
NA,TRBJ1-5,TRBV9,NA,TGTGCCAGCAGCCTAGATATGAGGGCCGGTAGCAATCAGCCCCAGCATTTT,CASSLDMRAGSNQPQHF
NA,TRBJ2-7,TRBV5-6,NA,TGTGCCAGCAGCTTCAGCCGGGGTCTACCCTACGAGCAGTACTTC,CASSFSRGLPYEQYF
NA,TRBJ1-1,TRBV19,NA,TGTGCCAGTAGTATGACGGCGGTCACTGAAGCTTTCTTT,CASSMTAVTEAFF
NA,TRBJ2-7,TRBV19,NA,TGTGCCAGTAGTATGGGGCGGAGCTACGAGCAGTACTTC,CASSMGRSYEQYF
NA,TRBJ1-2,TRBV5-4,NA,TGTGCCAGCAGCTTGGCTGGGGCAGGGTCTAACTATGGCTACACCTTC,CASSLAGAGSNYGYTF
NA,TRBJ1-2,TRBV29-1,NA,TGCAGCGTTAAAGATCACTCGCAGGGTTATGGCTACACCTTC,CSVKDHSQGYGYTF
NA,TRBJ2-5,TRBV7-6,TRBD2,TGTGCCAGCAGCTTACTCGTAGCTAGCGGGTTAAAAGAGACCCAGTACTTC,CASSLLVASGLKETQYF
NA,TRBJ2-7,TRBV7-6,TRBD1,TGTGCCAGCAGCGTCCGGGACAGGGGGGACGAGCAGTACTTC,CASSVRDRGDEQYF
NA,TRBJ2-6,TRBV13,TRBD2,TGTGCCAGCAGCTTCGGACTAGCGGTCTTGTCTGGGGCCAACGTCCTGACTTTC,CASSFGLAVLSGANVLTF
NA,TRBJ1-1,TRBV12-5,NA,TGTGCTAGTGGTCTGCGCTTCGGAGCGAACACTGAAGCTTTCTTT,CASGLRFGANTEAFF
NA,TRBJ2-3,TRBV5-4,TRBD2,TGTGCCAGCACCCGGGGGGGGACTAGCGGGGGCACAGATACGCAGTATTTT,CASTRGGTSGGTDTQYF
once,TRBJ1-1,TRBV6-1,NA,TGTGCCACCGCGCCCCCGGGGTGGAACACTGAAGCTTTCTTT,CATAPPGWNTEAFF
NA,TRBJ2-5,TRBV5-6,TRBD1,TGTGCCAGCAGCTCGTTCAGGGGGTCTAAGACCCAGTACTTC,CASSSFRGSKTQYF
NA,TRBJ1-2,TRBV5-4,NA,TGTGCCAGCAGCCCCGGGGGGACCGTGGGTGGTAACTATGGCTACACCTTC,CASSPGGTVGGNYGYTF